This TCR beta chain was retrieved from a study of blood T cell repertoires in COVID-19. Looked up from germline, CDR1 is SGHAT and CDR2 is FQNNGV. The CDR3 has 16 amino acids. Trimming took off 5 bases at V and 2 bases at J, with 18 bases between the two ends. Authors' data handling: For nucleated cells, counts were estimated from reference gene primer amplification. The method was immunoSEQ multiplex PCR; TCRdb's version includes in-frame clones alone and lacks a portion of them. The V and J calls and clone size come from that table; D and trimming were worked out from the DNA. The sample holds 40,000 to 55,000 clones, around 89% seen once.

The chain is built from TRBV11-2 and TRBJ2-5; no firm D call. Sequenced input: peripheral blood. The clonotype comes from a human donor in a cohort sampled during active COVID-19. In DNA form, the CDR3 reads TGTGCCAGCAGCCGTTCACCGGTTCCCCCACAAGAGACCCAGTACTTC. Its protein is CASSRSPVPPQETQYF. Using reference TRBV11-2 and TRBJ2-5 for the parts outside the CDR3, the full variable domain is EAGVAQSPRYKIIEKRQSVAFWCNPISGHATLYWYQQILGQGPKLLIQFQNNGVVDDSQLPKDRFSAERLKGVDSTLKIQPAKLEDSAVYLCASSRSPVPPQETQYFGPGTRLLVL.